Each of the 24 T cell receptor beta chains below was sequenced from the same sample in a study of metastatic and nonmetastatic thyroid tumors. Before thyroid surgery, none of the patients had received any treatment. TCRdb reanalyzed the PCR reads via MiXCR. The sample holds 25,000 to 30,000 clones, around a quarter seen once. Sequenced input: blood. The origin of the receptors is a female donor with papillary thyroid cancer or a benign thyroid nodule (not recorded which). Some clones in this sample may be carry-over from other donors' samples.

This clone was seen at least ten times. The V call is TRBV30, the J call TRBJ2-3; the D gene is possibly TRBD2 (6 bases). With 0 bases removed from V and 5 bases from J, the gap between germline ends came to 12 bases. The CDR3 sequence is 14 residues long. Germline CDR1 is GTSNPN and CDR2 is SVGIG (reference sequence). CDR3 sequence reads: CAWSVPGSVDTQYF. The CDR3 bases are TGTGCCTGGAGTGTACCCGGGAGTGTAGATACGCAGTATTTT.

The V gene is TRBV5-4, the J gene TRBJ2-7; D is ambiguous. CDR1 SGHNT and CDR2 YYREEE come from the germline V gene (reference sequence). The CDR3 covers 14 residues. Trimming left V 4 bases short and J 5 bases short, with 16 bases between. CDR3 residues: CASSLRAGFHEQYF. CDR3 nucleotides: TGTGCCAGCAGCCTTCGTGCTGGGTTCCACGAGCAGTACTTC.

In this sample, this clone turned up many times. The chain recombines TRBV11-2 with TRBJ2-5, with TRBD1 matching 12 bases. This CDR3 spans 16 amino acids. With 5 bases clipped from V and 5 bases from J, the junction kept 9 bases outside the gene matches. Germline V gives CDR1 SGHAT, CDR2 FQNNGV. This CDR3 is CASSRRDRGRGETQYF. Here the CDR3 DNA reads TGTGCCAGCAGCCGCAGGGACAGGGGGCGCGGGGAGACCCAGTACTTC.

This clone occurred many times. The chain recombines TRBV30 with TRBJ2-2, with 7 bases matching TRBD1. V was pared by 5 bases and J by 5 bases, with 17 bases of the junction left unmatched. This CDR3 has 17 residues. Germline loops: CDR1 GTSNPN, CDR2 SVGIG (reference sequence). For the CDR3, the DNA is TGTGCCTGGGGGGTGGGGCGGACAGGTCGGTGGACCGGGGAGCTGTTTTTT. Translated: CAWGVGRTGRWTGELFF.

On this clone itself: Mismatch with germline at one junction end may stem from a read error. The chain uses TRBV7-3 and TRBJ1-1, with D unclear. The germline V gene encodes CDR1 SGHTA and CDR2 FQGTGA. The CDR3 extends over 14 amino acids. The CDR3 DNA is TGTGCCAGTAGCCTTATGTCCGGGAACACTGGAGCTTTCTTT. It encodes CASSLMSGNTGAFF.

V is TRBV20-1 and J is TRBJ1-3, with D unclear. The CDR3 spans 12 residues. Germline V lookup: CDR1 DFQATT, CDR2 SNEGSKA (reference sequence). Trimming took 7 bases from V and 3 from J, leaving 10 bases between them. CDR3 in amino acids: CSDGTRGNTIYF. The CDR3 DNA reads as TGCAGTGATGGAACTCGTGGAAACACCATATATTTT.

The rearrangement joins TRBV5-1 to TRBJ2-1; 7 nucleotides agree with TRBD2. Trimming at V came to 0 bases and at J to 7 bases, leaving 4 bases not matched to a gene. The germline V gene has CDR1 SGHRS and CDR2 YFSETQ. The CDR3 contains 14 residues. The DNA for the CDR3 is TGCGCCAGCAGCTTGGGTACTAGCGCTAATGAGCAGTTCTTC. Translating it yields CASSLGTSANEQFF.

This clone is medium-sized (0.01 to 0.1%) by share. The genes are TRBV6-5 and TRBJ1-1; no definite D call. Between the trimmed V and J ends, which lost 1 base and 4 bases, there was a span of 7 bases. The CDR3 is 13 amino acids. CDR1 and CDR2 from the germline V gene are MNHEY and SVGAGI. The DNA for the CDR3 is TGTGCCAGCAGTTACTGGGAGGCCACTGAAGCTTTCTTT. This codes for CASSYWEATEAFF.

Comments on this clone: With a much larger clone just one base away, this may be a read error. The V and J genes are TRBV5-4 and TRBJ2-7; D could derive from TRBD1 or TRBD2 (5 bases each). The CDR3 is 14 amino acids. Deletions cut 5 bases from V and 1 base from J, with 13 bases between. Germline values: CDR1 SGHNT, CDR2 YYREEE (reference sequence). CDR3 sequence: CASSAGTESYEQYF. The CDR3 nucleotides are TGTGCCAGCAGTGCCGGGACCGAATCCTACGAGCAGTACTTC.

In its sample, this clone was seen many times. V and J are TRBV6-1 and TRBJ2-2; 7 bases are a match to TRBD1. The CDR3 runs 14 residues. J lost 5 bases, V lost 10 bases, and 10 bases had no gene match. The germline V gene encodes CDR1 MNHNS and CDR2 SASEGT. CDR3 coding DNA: TGTGCCACCACTGGGACAGTTGAGACCGGGGAGCTGTTTTTT. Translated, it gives CATTGTVETGELFF.

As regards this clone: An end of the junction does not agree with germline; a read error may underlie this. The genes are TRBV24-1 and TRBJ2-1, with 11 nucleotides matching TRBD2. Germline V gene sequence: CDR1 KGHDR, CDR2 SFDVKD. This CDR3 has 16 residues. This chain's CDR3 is CVTSEPGTSGYNDQFF. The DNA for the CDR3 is TGTGTCACCAGTGAGCCCGGGACTAGCGGTTACAATGATCAGTTCTTC.

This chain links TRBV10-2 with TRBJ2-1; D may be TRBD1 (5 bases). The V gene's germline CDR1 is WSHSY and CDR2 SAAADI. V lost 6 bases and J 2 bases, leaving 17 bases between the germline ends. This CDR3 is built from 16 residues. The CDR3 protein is CASSDQTVVPYNEQFF. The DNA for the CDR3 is TGCGCCAGCAGCGATCAGACAGTGGTCCCCTACAATGAGCAGTTCTTC.

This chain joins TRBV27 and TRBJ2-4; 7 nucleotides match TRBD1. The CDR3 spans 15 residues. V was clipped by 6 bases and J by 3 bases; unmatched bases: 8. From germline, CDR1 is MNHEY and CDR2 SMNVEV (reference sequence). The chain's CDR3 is CASRTGATYKNIQYF. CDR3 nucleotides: TGTGCCAGCAGAACAGGGGCGACATACAAAAACATTCAGTACTTC.

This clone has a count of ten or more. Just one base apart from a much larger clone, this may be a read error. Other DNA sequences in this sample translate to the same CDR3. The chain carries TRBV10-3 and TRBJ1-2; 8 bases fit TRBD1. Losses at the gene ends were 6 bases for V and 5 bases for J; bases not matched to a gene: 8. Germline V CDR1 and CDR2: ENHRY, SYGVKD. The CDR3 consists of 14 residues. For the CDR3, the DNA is TGTGCCATCAGATTGGACAGGGACCTGTATGGCTACACCTTC. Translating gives CAIRLDRDLYGYTF.

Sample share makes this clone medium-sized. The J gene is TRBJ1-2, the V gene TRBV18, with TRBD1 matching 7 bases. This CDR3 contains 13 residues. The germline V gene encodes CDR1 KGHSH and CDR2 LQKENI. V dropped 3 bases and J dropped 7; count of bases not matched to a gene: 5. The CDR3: CASSPETGFGYTF. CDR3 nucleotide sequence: TGTGCCAGCTCACCCGAGACAGGGTTTGGCTACACCTTC.

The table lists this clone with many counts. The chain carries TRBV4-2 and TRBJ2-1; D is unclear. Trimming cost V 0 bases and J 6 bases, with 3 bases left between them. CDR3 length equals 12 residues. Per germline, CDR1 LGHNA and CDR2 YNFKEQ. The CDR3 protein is CASSQDLNEQFF. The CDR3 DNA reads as TGTGCCAGCAGCCAAGATCTCAATGAGCAGTTCTTC.

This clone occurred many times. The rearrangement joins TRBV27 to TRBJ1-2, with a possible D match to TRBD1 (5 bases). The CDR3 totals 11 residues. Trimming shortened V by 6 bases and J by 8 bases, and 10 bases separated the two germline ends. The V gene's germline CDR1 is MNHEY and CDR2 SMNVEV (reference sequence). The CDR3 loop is CASSQGLGYTF. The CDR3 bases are TGTGCCAGCAGCCAGGGATTGGGCTACACCTTC.

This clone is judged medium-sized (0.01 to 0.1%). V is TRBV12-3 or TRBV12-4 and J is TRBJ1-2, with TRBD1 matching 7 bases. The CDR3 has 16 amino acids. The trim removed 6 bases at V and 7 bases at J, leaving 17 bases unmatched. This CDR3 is CASSTGQLGAWSGYTF. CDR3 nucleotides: TGTGCCAGCAGCACGGGACAGCTAGGGGCATGGAGTGGCTACACCTTC.

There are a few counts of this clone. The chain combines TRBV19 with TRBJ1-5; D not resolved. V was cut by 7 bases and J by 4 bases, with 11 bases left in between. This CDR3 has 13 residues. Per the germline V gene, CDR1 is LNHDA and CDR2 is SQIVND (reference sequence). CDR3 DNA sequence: TGTGCCAGTAAAAGATACGTGAATCAGCCCCAGCATTTT. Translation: CASKRYVNQPQHF.

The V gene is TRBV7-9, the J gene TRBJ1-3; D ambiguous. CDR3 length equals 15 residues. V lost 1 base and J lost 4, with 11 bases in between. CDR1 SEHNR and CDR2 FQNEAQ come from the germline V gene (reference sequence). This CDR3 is CASSLGREFGNTIYF. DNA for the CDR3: TGTGCCAGCAGCTTAGGGCGGGAGTTCGGAAACACCATATATTTT.

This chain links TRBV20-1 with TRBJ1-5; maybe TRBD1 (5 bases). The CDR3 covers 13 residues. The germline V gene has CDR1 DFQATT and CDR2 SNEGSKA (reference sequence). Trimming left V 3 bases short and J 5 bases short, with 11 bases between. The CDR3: CSARGEGDQPQHF. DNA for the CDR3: TGCAGTGCTAGGGGGGAAGGGGATCAGCCCCAGCATTTT.

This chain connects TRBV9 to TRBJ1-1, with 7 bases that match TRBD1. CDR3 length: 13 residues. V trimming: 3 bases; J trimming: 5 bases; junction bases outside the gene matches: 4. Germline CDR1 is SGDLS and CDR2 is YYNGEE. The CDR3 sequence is CASSEGQTTEAFF. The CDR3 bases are TGTGCCAGCAGCGAGGGACAGACAACTGAAGCTTTCTTT.

The CDR3: CSANWEMGPAYEQYF. The CDR3 DNA is TGCAGTGCTAACTGGGAGATGGGGCCCGCCTACGAGCAGTACTTC. The J gene is TRBJ2-7, the V gene TRBV20-1; either TRBD1 or TRBD2 may fit D (5 bases each). Trimming took 4 bases from V and 2 from J, leaving 18 bases between them. The CDR3 length is 15 residues. Germline V gene data show CDR1 as DFQATT and CDR2 as SNEGSKA (reference sequence).

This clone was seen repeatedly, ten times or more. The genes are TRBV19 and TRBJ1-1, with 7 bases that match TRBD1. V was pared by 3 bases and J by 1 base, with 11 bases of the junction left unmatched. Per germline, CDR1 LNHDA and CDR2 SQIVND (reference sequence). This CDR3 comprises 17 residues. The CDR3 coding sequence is TGTGCCAGTAGTATGAGGATGACAGGGACCCGGAACACTGAAGCTTTCTTT. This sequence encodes CASSMRMTGTRNTEAFF.